This entry lists 5 T cell receptor beta chains sequenced from one sample in a study of response to subunit inactivated influenza vaccine. TCRdb itself ran the RT-PCR reads through MiXCR, one entry per CDR3 protein. This sample has around 710,000 distinct CDR3 sequences, with about 14% found just once. The sample in question was PBMCs from blood, obtained about 14 days before vaccination. Source of these receptors: a man aged 50 to 59 who received an inactivated influenza vaccine.

This chain joins TRBV29-1 and TRBJ1-5, with no clear D. CDR3 length equals 11 residues. CDR1 and CDR2 (germline): SQVTM, ANQGSEA. Trimming took 0 bases from V and 8 from J, leaving 5 bases between them. The CDR3 sequence: CSVEDLEPQHF. The DNA for the CDR3 is TGCAGCGTTGAAGATTTAGAGCCCCAGCATTTT. Using reference TRBV29-1 and TRBJ1-5 for the parts outside the CDR3, the full variable domain is SAVISQKPSRDICQRGTSLTIQCQVDSQVTMMFWYRQQPGQSLTLIATANQGSEATYESGFVIDKFPISRPNLTFSTLTVSNMSPEDSSIYLCSVEDLEPQHFGDGTRLSIL.

In its sample, this clonotype was seen a few times. V gene TRBV7-3 combines with J gene TRBJ1-1, with no clear D. Germline assignment: CDR1 SGHTA and CDR2 FQGTGA. The V gene lost 2 bases and the J gene lost 9 bases, with 13 bases spanning the gap. The CDR3 sequence is 13 residues long. The CDR3 reads CASSLEHREKAFF. The CDR3 DNA reads as TGTGCCAGCAGCTTAGAACACCGCGAAAAAGCTTTCTTT.

This rearrangement joins TRBV9 to TRBJ2-1, with D tentatively TRBD2 (6 bases). The germline CDR1 and CDR2 sequences are SGDLS and YYNGEE. The ends were cut back, 4 bases at V and 0 bases at J, with 20 bases in the middle. The length of the CDR3 is 18 residues. The chain's CDR3 is CASSPPRDVSSSYNEQFF. For the CDR3, the DNA is TGTGCCAGCAGCCCCCCGCGGGATGTTTCGAGCTCCTACAATGAGCAGTTCTTC.

The chain carries TRBV18 and TRBJ2-5; D unclear. Trimming cost V 3 bases and J 5 bases, with 10 bases left between them. This CDR3 contains 13 residues. Germline-derived CDR1 and CDR2 are KGHSH and LQKENI. The CDR3 DNA is TGTGCCAGCTCACCGGTTATCCAGGAGACCCAGTACTTC. Protein: CASSPVIQETQYF.

The table lists this clonotype with many counts. The chain combines TRBV6-2 or TRBV6-3 with TRBJ2-1; 10 bases match TRBD2. The CDR3 totals 15 residues. Germline assignment: CDR1 MNHEY and CDR2 SVGEGT. The ends lost 6 bases at V and 4 bases at J; junction bases unmatched: 6. The CDR3 region is CASSSAGGLYNEQFF. The CDR3 DNA is TGTGCCAGCAGCTCAGCGGGAGGGCTTTACAATGAGCAGTTCTTC.